These 32 T cell receptor beta chains came from one sample sequenced in a study of post-analysis software for immune sequencing data. Study conclusions and caveats: The five TRBV segments detected at higher frequency in patients than in controls included TRBV5-6, TRBV5-1 and TRBV20-1.

cDNA libraries for TCR beta contained unique molecular identifiers. TCRdb ran MiXCR on the PCR reads and lists one entry per CDR3 protein. The table shows about 760,000 distinct CDR3 sequences, with about 32% occurring only once. For these TCRs, the target antigens are not known. Sample: blood. These receptor sequences come from a girl aged 10 to 17 with multiple sclerosis.

CDR3 region: CATAVQGGTEAFF. The DNA of the CDR3 is TGTGCCACCGCGGTCCAGGGCGGCACTGAAGCTTTCTTT. The V and J genes are TRBV28 and TRBJ1-1; D perhaps matches TRBD1 (5 bases). This CDR3 is built from 13 residues. Germline V gene lookup returns CDR1 MDHEN and CDR2 SYDVKM. V was clipped by 10 bases and J by 4 bases, with 16 bases between them.

The CDR3 DNA is TGCAGTGCTACCGGGGGAAGCATAAGTAAAAACATTCAGTACTTC. This translates into CSATGGSISKNIQYF. V and J are TRBV20-1 and TRBJ2-4; maybe TRBD2 (6 bases). The ends were cut back, 4 bases at V and 4 bases at J, with 17 bases in the middle. This CDR3 is 15 amino acids long. CDR1 and CDR2 from the germline V gene are DFQATT and SNEGSKA (reference sequence).

This chain connects TRBV7-2 to TRBJ2-1; TRBD2 matches at 14 bases. The CDR3 length is 17 residues. Trimming took 5 bases from V and 3 from J; bases not matched to a gene: 6. Germline V gene sequence: CDR1 SGHTA, CDR2 FQGNSA. The CDR3 loop reads CASSQGLAGVYYNEQFF. For the CDR3, the DNA is TGTGCCAGCAGCCAGGGACTAGCGGGAGTATACTACAATGAGCAGTTCTTC.

Only a few counts were recorded for this clonotype. V usage is TRBV7-2 and J usage is TRBJ2-5; 7 bases fit TRBD2. The CDR3 sequence is 13 residues long. The J segment lost 5 bases and the V segment lost 4 bases, leaving 4 bases of the junction unmatched. Germline-derived CDR1 and CDR2 are SGHTA and FQGNSA. As DNA, the CDR3 is TGTGCCAGCAGCTGGGGGGGGAAGGAGACCCAGTACTTC. Translated: CASSWGGKETQYF.

This clonotype has a handful of counts. The chain employs TRBV12-3 or TRBV12-4 and TRBJ2-3; tentatively, D is TRBD2 (6 bases). There are 16 residues in the CDR3. Trimming stripped 6 bases from V and 6 bases from J, with 22 bases between. CDR3 DNA sequence: TGTGCCAGCAGCCTTAGAGGGGACTCCCCCGGGGATACGCAGTATTTT. Translation: CASSLRGDSPGDTQYF.

CDR3 residues: CAMLWLSCWHRDTRPSPYHEQFF. The CDR3 coding sequence is TGTGCCATGCTGTGGCTAAGCTGCTGGCACAGAGATACACGGCCGAGTCCTTACCATGAGCAGTTCTTC. This chain links TRBV5-4 with TRBJ2-1; no clear D. This CDR3 spans 23 amino acids. The V and J ends lost 9 bases and 8 bases respectively, with 48 bases between them. Germline V gives CDR1 SGHNT, CDR2 YYREEE (reference sequence).

The genes are TRBV20-1 and TRBJ2-1; TRBD2 matches at 8 bases. The CDR3 contains 16 residues. Per the germline V gene, CDR1 is DFQATT and CDR2 is SNEGSKA (reference sequence). Unmatched junction bases numbered 14, after V lost 6 bases and J lost 4 bases. The CDR3 spells CSASGRPGGRYNEQFF. CDR3 DNA sequence: TGCAGTGCCAGTGGGCGCCCGGGGGGGCGGTACAATGAGCAGTTCTTC.

This clonotype came up a few times. The genes are TRBV6-6 and TRBJ2-1; the match to TRBD2 covers 12 bases. This CDR3 has 13 residues. Trimming removed 5 bases from V and 9 bases from J; junction bases left unmatched: 2. The germline V gene encodes CDR1 MNHNY and CDR2 SVGAGI (reference sequence). CDR3 loop: CASSLAGGGEQFF. CDR3 DNA: TGTGCCAGCAGTCTAGCGGGAGGGGGTGAGCAGTTCTTC.

This clonotype was seen a single time. At one end the junction does not follow the germline gene, possibly because of a read error. DNA for the CDR3: TGTGCCGGCAGTGGGTTCGACAGGGGGGACACTGAAGCTTTCTTT. Translation gives CAGSGFDRGDTEAFF. V usage is TRBV12-3 or TRBV12-4 and J usage is TRBJ1-1; 9 bases map to TRBD1. This CDR3 comprises 15 residues.

This clonotype appeared a few times. CDR3 in amino acids: CASSLGAPGDAYEQYF. The CDR3 nucleotides read TGTGCCAGCAGCTTAGGAGCGCCTGGGGACGCCTACGAGCAGTACTTC. The V and J genes are TRBV7-2 and TRBJ2-7; D may be TRBD1 or TRBD2 (5 bases each). Trimming took off 1 base at V and 2 bases at J, with 15 bases between the two ends. The CDR3 is 16 amino acids. Germline V gene data show CDR1 as SGHTA and CDR2 as FQGNSA.

The chain employs TRBV25-1 and TRBJ1-2; D unclear. V gave up 3 bases and J gave up 8 bases, with 13 bases separating them. The germline V gene has CDR1 MGHDK and CDR2 SYGVNS. This CDR3 comprises 13 residues. For the CDR3, the DNA is TGTGCCAGCAGTGACGGACCGACGAAAGGCTACACCTTC. This codes for CASSDGPTKGYTF.

This chain links TRBV5-1 with TRBJ2-3; TRBD1 matches 8 bases. This CDR3 contains 16 residues. Trimming cost V 4 bases and J 6 bases; bases outside gene matches: 13. Per the germline V gene, CDR1 is SGHRS and CDR2 is YFSETQ. The CDR3 nucleotides read TGCGCCAGCAGCGGGGGGACAGGCCTATACAGGGATACGCAGTATTTT. Its protein is CASSGGTGLYRDTQYF.

The CDR3 region has the DNA TGCGCCAGCATCTCAAAGCCGGGGGGCAAATATAATGAGCAGTTCTTC. This translates into CASISKPGGKYNEQFF. The rearrangement joins TRBV5-1 to TRBJ2-1, with D maybe TRBD2 (7 bases). Germline V gene sequence: CDR1 SGHRS, CDR2 YFSETQ. The CDR3 is 16 amino acids. The ends were cut back, 6 bases at V and 7 bases at J, with 23 bases in the middle.

The V gene is TRBV2, the J gene TRBJ2-2; no firm D call. The germline V gene encodes CDR1 SNHLY and CDR2 FYNNEI. CDR3 length equals 14 residues. V lost 2 bases and J 2 bases, leaving 6 bases between the germline ends. DNA of the CDR3: TGTGCCAGCAGTGAAAGGGTTAACACCGGGGAGCTGTTTTTT. Amino acid sequence: CASSERVNTGELFF.

This clonotype was observed a single time. The V gene is TRBV2, the J gene TRBJ2-5; TRBD1 agrees at 9 bases. Germline V CDR1 and CDR2: SNHLY, FYNNEI. J gave up 3 bases and V 9 bases, and 8 bases lay outside the gene matches. The CDR3 contains 14 residues. CDR3 DNA: TGTGCCAGTACCACAGGGGGCTGGAAAGAGACCCAGTACTTC. Translating gives CASTTGGWKETQYF.

The J gene is TRBJ2-3, the V gene TRBV5-6, with 8 bases identical to TRBD1. CDR1 and CDR2 from the germline V gene are SGHDT and YYEEEE. CDR3 size: 15 residues. J gave up 2 bases and V 2 bases, and 4 bases lay outside the gene matches. CDR3 residues: CASSLQGDYTDTQYF. The CDR3 nucleotides are TGTGCCAGCAGCTTACAGGGGGATTACACAGATACGCAGTATTTT. The full variable domain, rest sourced from reference TRBV5-6 and TRBJ2-3, is DAGVTQSPTHLIKTRGQQVTLRCSPKSGHDTVSWYQQALGQGPQFIFQYYEEEERQRGNFPDRFSGHQFPNYSSELNVNALLLGDSALYLCASSLQGDYTDTQYFGPGTRLTVL.

This clonotype was seen a handful of times. V usage is TRBV11-2 and J usage is TRBJ2-1; 9 bases agree with TRBD1. V lost 6 bases, J lost 8 bases, and 8 bases stayed unmatched. The CDR3 sequence is 14 residues long. Germline-derived CDR1 and CDR2 are SGHAT and FQNNGV. As DNA, the CDR3 is TGTGCCAGCAGTCTCCGGGACAGGGTCTATGAGCAGTTCTTC. It codes for CASSLRDRVYEQFF.

The chain recombines TRBV11-2 with TRBJ2-3; TRBD2 is a possible D gene (6 bases). The CDR3 consists of 15 residues. Trimming shortened V by 1 base and J by 6 bases, and 14 bases separated the two germline ends. The germline V gene has CDR1 SGHAT and CDR2 FQNNGV. The CDR3 region is CASSLGASVMDTQYF. In DNA, the CDR3 is TGTGCCAGCAGCTTAGGGGCTAGCGTGATGGATACGCAGTATTTT.

This chain joins TRBV20-1 and TRBJ2-5; 11 bases are a match to TRBD1. The better agreement between TRBJ2-7 and the DNA end casts doubt on the J call. Germline V gene sequence: CDR1 DFQATT, CDR2 SNEGSKA (reference sequence). This CDR3 spans 20 amino acids. The CDR3 sequence: CSAPPLRGGTGGATAYEQYF. The CDR3 DNA reads TGCAGTGCTCCTCCTCTCAGGGGGGGGACAGGGGGGGCCACTGCCTACGAGCAGTACTTC.

This clonotype was seen a few times. This chain links TRBV4-1 with TRBJ2-1; possibly TRBD2 for D (5 bases). The CDR3 length is 14 residues. Trimming stripped 3 bases from V and 5 bases from J, with 11 bases between. Germline CDR1 is MGHRA and CDR2 is YSYEKL. CDR3 sequence: CASSQEGLNNEQFF. The CDR3 DNA sequence: TGCGCCAGCAGCCAGGAAGGACTTAACAATGAGCAGTTCTTC.

The chain joins TRBV5-1 to TRBJ2-2; the D gene could be TRBD1 or TRBD2 (5 bases each). Trimming took 2 bases from V and 3 from J, leaving 11 bases between them. The CDR3 length is 15 residues. Germline V gene lookup returns CDR1 SGHRS and CDR2 YFSETQ. The CDR3 loop is CASSFARGDTGELFF. Here the CDR3 DNA reads TGCGCCAGCAGCTTTGCGCGAGGGGACACCGGGGAGCTGTTTTTT.

This clonotype was recorded a few times. The chain uses TRBV12-3 or TRBV12-4 and TRBJ2-1; TRBD2 is a possible D gene (7 bases). The CDR3 totals 13 residues. V lost 3 bases and J lost 8, with 11 bases in between. CDR3 sequence (DNA): TGTGCCAGCAGTTTCTGGGGGGGGCATGAGCAGTTCTTC. Its protein is CASSFWGGHEQFF.

The chain is built from TRBV20-1 and TRBJ2-7, with 8 bases identical to TRBD1. J gave up 6 bases and V 6 bases, and 7 bases lay outside the gene matches. Germline lookup yields CDR1 DFQATT and CDR2 SNEGSKA (reference sequence). There are 12 residues in the CDR3. The CDR3 DNA sequence: TGCAGTGCCCCCAGGGGGCTTGGCGAGCAGTACTTC. This codes for CSAPRGLGEQYF.

The V gene is TRBV5-5, the J gene TRBJ2-5; D is undetermined. This CDR3 is built from 15 residues. Germline V lookup: CDR1 SGHKS, CDR2 YYEKEE (reference sequence). Trimming cost V 4 bases and J 1 base, with 14 bases left between them. Here the CDR3 DNA reads TGTGCCAGCAGCGCCTTTGGGAACTCCCAAGAGACCCAGTACTTC. As protein: CASSAFGNSQETQYF. Drawing the rest from reference TRBV5-5 and TRBJ2-5, the complete variable domain is DAGVTQSPTHLIKTRGQQVTLRCSPISGHKSVSWYQQVLGQGPQFIFQYYEKEERGRGNFPDRFSARQFPNYSSELNVNALLLGDSALYLCASSAFGNSQETQYFGPGTRLLVL.

The CDR3 region has the DNA TGCGCCAGCAGCCAAGGGCAGAACAATCAGCCCCAGCATTTT. It encodes CASSQGQNNQPQHF. The J gene is TRBJ1-5, the V gene TRBV4-1; D remains unclear. CDR3 length: 14 residues. V was pared by 1 base and J by 3 bases, with 7 bases between. In germline, CDR1 is MGHRA, CDR2 YSYEKL.

This clonotype was seen repeatedly, ten times or more. The chain uses TRBV3-1 and TRBJ1-2; tentatively, D is TRBD1 (5 bases). Germline assignment: CDR1 LGHDT and CDR2 YNNKEL (reference sequence). The CDR3 has 15 residues. V was trimmed by 1 base and J by 6 bases, leaving 15 bases between them. This chain's CDR3 is CASSQVWGGWDGYTF. Written as DNA, the CDR3 is TGTGCCAGCAGCCAAGTATGGGGCGGATGGGATGGCTACACCTTC.

This clonotype occurred a few times. This chain connects TRBV20-1 to TRBJ1-1; 7 bases agree with TRBD1. Germline V gene sequence: CDR1 DFQATT, CDR2 SNEGSKA (reference sequence). The CDR3 has 15 residues. V trimming: 5 bases; J trimming: 6 bases; junction bases outside the gene matches: 15. CDR3 in amino acids: CSARSPTGSNAEAFF. DNA of the CDR3: TGCAGTGCTCGTAGTCCGACAGGGTCCAACGCTGAAGCTTTCTTT.

This sequence joins TRBV7-2 and TRBJ1-5, with no clear D. In germline, CDR1 is SGHTA, CDR2 FQGNSA. Between the trimmed V and J ends, which lost 1 base and 5 bases, there was a span of 15 bases. CDR3 length: 16 residues. The CDR3 coding sequence is TGTGCCAGCAGCTTAGTATCGGGGTTTACTCATCAGCCCCAGCATTTT. Its protein product is CASSLVSGFTHQPQHF.

This clonotype was observed a handful of times. The J gene is TRBJ1-1, the V gene TRBV28, with TRBD1 matching 9 bases. The CDR3 totals 16 residues. Germline CDR1 is MDHEN and CDR2 is SYDVKM. The V and J ends lost 5 bases and 6 bases, in that order; junction bases with no gene match: 13. The CDR3: CASSPRDREVWAEAFF. The CDR3 coding sequence is TGTGCCAGCAGTCCTCGGGACAGGGAGGTTTGGGCTGAAGCTTTCTTT.

This clonotype has only a few counts. CDR3 sequence reads: CGASDRVSYEQYF. The CDR3 nucleotides read TGCGGCGCTTCGGACAGGGTCTCCTACGAGCAGTACTTC. The chain uses TRBV29-1 and TRBJ2-7; 8 bases agree with TRBD1. This CDR3 is built from 13 residues. From germline, CDR1 is SQVTM and CDR2 ANQGSEA.

In DNA form, the CDR3 reads TGTGCCAGCAGCTTTGGCTTGGGGGAGAAATCTGAGCAGTACTTC. Amino acids: CASSFGLGEKSEQYF. The chain carries TRBV7-2 and TRBJ2-5; D might be TRBD1 or TRBD2, each matching 5 bases. The CDR3 is 15 amino acids. Looked up from germline, CDR1 is SGHTA and CDR2 is FQGNSA. Trimming cost V 3 bases and J 11 bases, with 22 bases left between them.

The chain has TRBV5-1 and TRBJ2-5; no definite D call. The CDR3 spans 14 residues. From germline, CDR1 is SGHRS and CDR2 YFSETQ. V gave up 5 bases and J gave up 2 bases, with 13 bases separating them. The CDR3: CASRGVGQQETQYF. The CDR3, as DNA: TGCGCCAGCAGGGGTGTAGGGCAACAAGAGACCCAGTACTTC.